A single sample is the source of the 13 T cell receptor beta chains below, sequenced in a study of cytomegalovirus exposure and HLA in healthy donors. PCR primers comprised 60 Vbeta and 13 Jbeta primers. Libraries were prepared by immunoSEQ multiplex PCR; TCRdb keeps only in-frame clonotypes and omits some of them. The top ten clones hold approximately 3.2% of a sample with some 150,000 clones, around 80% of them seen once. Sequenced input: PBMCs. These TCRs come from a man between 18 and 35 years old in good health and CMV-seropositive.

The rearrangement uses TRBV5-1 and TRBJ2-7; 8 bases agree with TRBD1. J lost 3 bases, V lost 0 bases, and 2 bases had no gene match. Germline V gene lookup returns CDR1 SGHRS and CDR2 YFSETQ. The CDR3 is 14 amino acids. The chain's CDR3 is CASSLDGQGYEQYF. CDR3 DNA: TGCGCCAGCAGCTTGGACGGACAGGGCTACGAGCAGTACTTC. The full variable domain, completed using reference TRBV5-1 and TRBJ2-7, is KAGVTQTPRYLIKTRGQQVTLSCSPISGHRSVSWYQQTPGQGLQFLFEYFSETQRNKGNFPGRFSGRQFSNSRSEMNVSTLELGDSALYLCASSLDGQGYEQYFGPGTRLTVT.

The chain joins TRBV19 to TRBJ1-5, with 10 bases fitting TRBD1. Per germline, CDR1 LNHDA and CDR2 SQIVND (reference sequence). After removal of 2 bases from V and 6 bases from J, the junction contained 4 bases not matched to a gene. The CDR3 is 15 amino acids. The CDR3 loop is CASSIWGQGRQPQHF. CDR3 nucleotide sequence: TGTGCCAGTAGTATATGGGGACAGGGGCGTCAGCCCCAGCATTTT.

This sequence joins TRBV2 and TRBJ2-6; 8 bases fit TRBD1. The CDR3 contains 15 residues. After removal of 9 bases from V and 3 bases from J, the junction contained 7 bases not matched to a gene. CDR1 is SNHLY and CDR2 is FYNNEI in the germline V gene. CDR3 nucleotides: TGTGCCAGACAGGGGGAGGAGGGTGGGGCCAACGTCCTGACTTTC. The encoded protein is CARQGEEGGANVLTF.

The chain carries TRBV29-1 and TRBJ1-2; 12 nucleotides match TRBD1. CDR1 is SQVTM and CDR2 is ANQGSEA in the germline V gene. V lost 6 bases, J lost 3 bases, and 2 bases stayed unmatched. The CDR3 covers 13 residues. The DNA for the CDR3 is TGCAGCGTGGGGACAGGGGGCTACTATGGCTACACCTTC. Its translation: CSVGTGGYYGYTF.

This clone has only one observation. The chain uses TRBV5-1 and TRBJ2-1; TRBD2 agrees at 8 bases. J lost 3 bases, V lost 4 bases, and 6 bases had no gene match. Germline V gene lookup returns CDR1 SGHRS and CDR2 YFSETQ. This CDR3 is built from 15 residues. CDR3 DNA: TGCGCCAGCAGCGCGACTAGCGCATACTACAATGAGCAGTTCTTC. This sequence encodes CASSATSAYYNEQFF. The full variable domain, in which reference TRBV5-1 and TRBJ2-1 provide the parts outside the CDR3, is KAGVTQTPRYLIKTRGQQVTLSCSPISGHRSVSWYQQTPGQGLQFLFEYFSETQRNKGNFPGRFSGRQFSNSRSEMNVSTLELGDSALYLCASSATSAYYNEQFFGPGTRLTVL.

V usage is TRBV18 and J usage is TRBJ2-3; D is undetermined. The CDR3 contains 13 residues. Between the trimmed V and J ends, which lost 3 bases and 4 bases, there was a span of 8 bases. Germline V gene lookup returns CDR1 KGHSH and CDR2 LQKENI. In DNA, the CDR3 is TGTGCCAGCTCACCCACGGTCGCAGATACGCAGTATTTT. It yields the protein CASSPTVADTQYF.

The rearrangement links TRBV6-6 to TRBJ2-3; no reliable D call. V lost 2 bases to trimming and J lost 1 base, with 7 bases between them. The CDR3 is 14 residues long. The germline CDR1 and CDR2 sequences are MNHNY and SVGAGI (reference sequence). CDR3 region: CASSYLSRTDTQYF. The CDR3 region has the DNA TGTGCCAGCAGTTACCTAAGTCGCACAGATACGCAGTATTTT.

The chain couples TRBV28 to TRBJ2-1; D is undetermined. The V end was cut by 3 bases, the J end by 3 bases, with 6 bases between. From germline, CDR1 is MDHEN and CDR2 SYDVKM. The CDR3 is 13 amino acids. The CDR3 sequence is CASSFRNYNEQFF. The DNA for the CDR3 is TGTGCCAGCAGTTTCAGGAACTACAATGAGCAGTTCTTC.

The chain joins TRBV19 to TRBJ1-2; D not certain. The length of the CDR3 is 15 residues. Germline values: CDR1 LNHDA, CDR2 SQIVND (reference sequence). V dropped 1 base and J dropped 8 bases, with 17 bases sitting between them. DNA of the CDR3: TGTGCCAGTAGTATAGGAACGGAGGGAAGCGCCGGCTACACCTTC. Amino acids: CASSIGTEGSAGYTF.

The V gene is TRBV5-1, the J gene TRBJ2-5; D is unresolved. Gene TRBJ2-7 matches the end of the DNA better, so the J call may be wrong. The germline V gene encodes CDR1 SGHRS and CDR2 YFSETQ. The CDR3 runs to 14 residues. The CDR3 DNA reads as TGCGCCAGCAGCTTGGAGGTGGATAACTACGAGCAGTACTTC. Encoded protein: CASSLEVDNYEQYF.

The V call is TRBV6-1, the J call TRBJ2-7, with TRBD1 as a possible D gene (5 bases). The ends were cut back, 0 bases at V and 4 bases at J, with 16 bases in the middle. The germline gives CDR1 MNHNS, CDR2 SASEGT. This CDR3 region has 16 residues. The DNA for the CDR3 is TGTGCCAGCAGTGAAGCACCCAGGGCGTCTTTGTACGAGCAGTACTTC. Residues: CASSEAPRASLYEQYF.

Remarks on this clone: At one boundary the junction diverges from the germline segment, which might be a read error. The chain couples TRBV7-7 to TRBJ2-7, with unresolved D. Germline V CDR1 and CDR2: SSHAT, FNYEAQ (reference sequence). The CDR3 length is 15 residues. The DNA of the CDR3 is TGTGCTAGCAGCTTAACCCTGGGCAGTACCTACGAGCAGTACTTC. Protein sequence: CASSLTLGSTYEQYF.

CDR3 bases: TGTGCCAGCAGCTTGGGGACAGCCCACTATGGCTACACCTTC. This encodes CASSLGTAHYGYTF. The rearrangement uses TRBV7-9 and TRBJ1-2; 7 bases align to TRBD1. Trimming took 3 bases from V and 3 from J; bases not matched to a gene: 4. Germline V gene lookup returns CDR1 SEHNR and CDR2 FQNEAQ (reference sequence). The CDR3 is 14 residues long.